The 19 T cell receptor beta chains below come from one sample, sequenced in a study of CD8 T cells in Susac syndrome. RNA in amounts of about 0.5 to 1 ug was reverse transcribed with random hexamers. TCRdb reprocessed the immunoSEQ multiplex PCR reads with MiXCR, giving one entry per CDR3 protein. The data show 110,000 to 150,000 distinct CDR3 sequences, with around 95% seen just once and less than 0.085% held by the top ten. Sequencing was done on a sample of CD4+ T cells from PBMCs. The receptors stem from a human donor with Susac syndrome.

This clonotype was recorded once. The chain employs TRBV4-1 and TRBJ1-6; D is ambiguous. The CDR3 has 17 residues. Germline assignment: CDR1 MGHRA and CDR2 YSYEKL. The V and J ends lost 0 bases and 4 bases respectively, with 13 bases between them. The CDR3 loop is CASSQDRRGEYNSPLHF. The CDR3 coding sequence is TGCGCCAGCAGCCAAGATAGGAGAGGTGAGTATAATTCACCCCTCCACTTT.

The chain links TRBV19 to TRBJ1-5; D is undetermined. Trimming removed 5 bases at V and 5 bases at J, with 10 bases between. Germline lookup yields CDR1 LNHDA and CDR2 SQIVND (reference sequence). This CDR3 region has 13 residues. This CDR3 reads CASSGQRDQPQHF. CDR3 bases: TGTGCCAGTAGTGGCCAGAGGGATCAGCCCCAGCATTTT.

This chain uses TRBV2 with TRBJ1-5, with a weak D call TRBD1 (5 bases). The CDR3 spans 15 residues. Germline assignment: CDR1 SNHLY and CDR2 FYNNEI. Trimming shortened V by 2 bases and J by 3 bases, and 11 bases separated the two germline ends. The CDR3 protein is CASSERGGNNQPQHF. Written as DNA, the CDR3 is TGTGCCAGCAGTGAAAGGGGCGGCAACAATCAGCCCCAGCATTTT.

This clonotype occurred once. V and J are TRBV25-1 and TRBJ2-5; tentative D call: TRBD2 (5 bases). Per the germline V gene, CDR1 is MGHDK and CDR2 is SYGVNS. Trimming pared 8 bases from V and 4 bases from J, leaving 14 bases between. The CDR3 contains 13 residues. The CDR3 nucleotides are TGTGCCAGCGCCGGGCTAGCCCCAGAGACCCAGTACTTC. Protein sequence: CASAGLAPETQYF.

V usage is TRBV24-1 and J usage is TRBJ2-7; D is uncertain. Germline V lookup: CDR1 KGHDR, CDR2 SFDVKD. Trimming left V 3 bases short and J 4 bases short, with 3 bases between. The CDR3 spans 11 residues. The CDR3 sequence: CATSDEYEQYF. CDR3 bases: TGTGCCACCAGTGATGAGTACGAGCAGTACTTC.

This clonotype was seen only once. V usage is TRBV14 and J usage is TRBJ2-1; no firm D call. CDR1 and CDR2 from the germline V gene are SGHDN and FVKESK. The V gene lost 4 bases and the J gene lost 2 bases, with 9 bases spanning the gap. The CDR3 runs 14 residues. CDR3 protein: CASSPLSPYNEQFF. The DNA for the CDR3 is TGTGCCAGCAGCCCCCTCAGCCCCTACAATGAGCAGTTCTTC. Combining the CDR3 with reference TRBV14 and TRBJ2-1 gives the whole variable domain EAGVTQFPSHSVIEKGQTVTLRCDPISGHDNLYWYRRVMGKEIKFLLHFVKESKQDESGMPNNRFLAERTGGTYSTLKVQPAELEDSGVYFCASSPLSPYNEQFFGPGTRLTVL.

CDR3 protein: CASSFRTSESYNEQFF. The CDR3 DNA follows: TGCGCCAGCAGCTTCCGGACTAGCGAATCCTACAATGAGCAGTTCTTC. V usage is TRBV4-1 and J usage is TRBJ2-1; 9 bases are a match to TRBD2. The CDR3 spans 16 residues. Unmatched junction bases numbered 6, after V lost 5 bases and J lost 1 base. Germline CDR1 reads MGHRA; CDR2 reads YSYEKL.

This clonotype was found once. V and J are TRBV29-1 and TRBJ1-2; unclear D gene. Trimming cost V 4 bases and J 2 bases, with 11 bases left between them. The V gene's germline CDR1 is SQVTM and CDR2 ANQGSEA. This CDR3 has 13 amino acids. The DNA of the CDR3 is TGCAGCGTTGCCAGAGACTTGAACTATGGCTACACCTTC. As protein: CSVARDLNYGYTF.

The V gene is TRBV29-1, the J gene TRBJ1-1, with 9 bases lining up with TRBD1. CDR3 length equals 14 residues. V dropped 6 bases and J dropped 4; count of bases not matched to a gene: 9. The germline CDR1 and CDR2 sequences are SQVTM and ANQGSEA. The CDR3 protein is CSVNRGQYGTEAFF. In DNA, the CDR3 is TGCAGCGTGAACAGGGGGCAGTACGGCACTGAAGCTTTCTTT. The full variable domain, rest sourced from reference TRBV29-1 and TRBJ1-1, is SAVISQKPSRDICQRGTSLTIQCQVDSQVTMMFWYRQQPGQSLTLIATANQGSEATYESGFVIDKFPISRPNLTFSTLTVSNMSPEDSSIYLCSVNRGQYGTEAFFGQGTRLTVV.

The sample holds one count of this clonotype. The chain employs TRBV4-1 and TRBJ1-1; 7 positions agree with TRBD1. The junction had 9 bases not matched to a gene; V was cut back by 2 bases and J by 6 bases. The CDR3 is 15 residues long. Germline CDR1 MGHRA, CDR2 YSYEKL. The CDR3 region has the DNA TGCGCCAGCAGCCAACCCGACAGGGAGATCGCTGAAGCTTTCTTT. Protein sequence: CASSQPDREIAEAFF.

The gene calls are TRBV19 and TRBJ2-2; possible D gene TRBD2, 5 bases. The ends were cut back, 11 bases at V and 1 base at J, with 11 bases in the middle. Germline values: CDR1 LNHDA, CDR2 SQIVND (reference sequence). The CDR3 length is 13 residues. Written as DNA, the CDR3 is TGTGCCGCCTTGAGGGAGAACACCGGGGAGCTGTTTTTT. Residues: CAALRENTGELFF. The entire variable domain, with the rest obtained from reference TRBV19 and TRBJ2-2, is as follows: DGGITQSPKYLFRKEGQNVTLSCEQNLNHDAMYWYRQDPGQGLRLIYYSQIVNDFQKGDIAEGYSVSREKKESFPLTVTSAQKNPTAFYLCAALRENTGELFFGEGSRLTVL.

This chain connects TRBV2 to TRBJ1-2, with 8 bases fitting TRBD1. The V and J ends lost 6 bases and 6 bases, in that order; junction bases with no gene match: 6. The CDR3 has 13 residues. In germline, CDR1 is SNHLY, CDR2 FYNNEI. The CDR3 sequence: CASRTRGQDGYTF. The DNA of the CDR3 is TGTGCCAGCAGGACCAGGGGGCAGGATGGCTACACCTTC.

The V gene is TRBV4-1, the J gene TRBJ2-3; TRBD2 is a possible D gene (5 bases). This CDR3 is 14 amino acids long. V was clipped by 5 bases and J by 3 bases, with 12 bases between them. CDR1 and CDR2 (germline): MGHRA, YSYEKL. The CDR3 DNA is TGCGCCAGCAGCTTTGAAACGGGGACAGATACGCAGTATTTT. Protein sequence: CASSFETGTDTQYF.

This clonotype was observed a single time. The CDR3 sequence: CSARVDMNTEAFF. Written as DNA, the CDR3 is TGCAGCGCACGAGTAGACATGAACACTGAAGCTTTCTTT. The V call is TRBV29-1, the J call TRBJ1-1; no reliable D call. The V gene lost 7 bases and the J gene lost 0 bases, with 12 bases spanning the gap. Germline V lookup: CDR1 SQVTM, CDR2 ANQGSEA. This CDR3 has 13 amino acids.

V usage is TRBV18 and J usage is TRBJ2-7; D possibly matches TRBD1 or TRBD2 (5 bases each). V lost 6 bases, J lost 5 bases, and 17 bases lay in between. CDR3 length equals 14 residues. Per the germline V gene, CDR1 is KGHSH and CDR2 is LQKENI. Written as DNA, the CDR3 is TGTGCCAGCTCCCCCCAAACGGGACGCCACGAGCAGTACTTC. Translating gives CASSPQTGRHEQYF.

This chain uses TRBV11-2 with TRBJ2-1; D unresolved. Germline lookup yields CDR1 SGHAT and CDR2 FQNNGV. The CDR3 is made up of 15 amino acids. V lost 5 bases to trimming and J lost 8 bases, with 19 bases between them. Here the CDR3 reads CASSPIPGLKDEQFF. The DNA for the CDR3 is TGTGCCAGCAGCCCCATCCCGGGTCTCAAGGATGAGCAGTTCTTC.

V and J are TRBV5-6 and TRBJ2-1; D unresolved. V lost 4 bases to trimming and J lost 5 bases, with 4 bases between them. This CDR3 is 11 amino acids long. Germline CDR1 reads SGHDT; CDR2 reads YYEEEE. CDR3 DNA sequence: TGTGCCAGCAGCAACCACAATGAGCAGTTCTTC. Translation gives CASSNHNEQFF.

V usage is TRBV9 and J usage is TRBJ2-3, with a tentative D call TRBD2 (6 bases). The CDR3 consists of 15 residues. With 6 bases removed from V and 5 bases from J, the gap between germline ends came to 19 bases. Per the germline V gene, CDR1 is SGDLS and CDR2 is YYNGEE. CDR3 residues: CASTNGRSLGDTQYF. CDR3 nucleotide sequence: TGTGCCAGCACCAACGGGAGATCGTTGGGAGATACGCAGTATTTT.

The V call is TRBV9, the J call TRBJ2-3; D is undetermined. The CDR3 is 15 amino acids. Germline loops: CDR1 SGDLS, CDR2 YYNGEE. V was shortened by 0 bases and J by 2 bases, with 10 bases between the two germline ends. DNA for the CDR3: TGTGCCAGCAGCGTAGTGGCAGAGACCACAGATACGCAGTATTTT. Protein sequence: CASSVVAETTDTQYF.